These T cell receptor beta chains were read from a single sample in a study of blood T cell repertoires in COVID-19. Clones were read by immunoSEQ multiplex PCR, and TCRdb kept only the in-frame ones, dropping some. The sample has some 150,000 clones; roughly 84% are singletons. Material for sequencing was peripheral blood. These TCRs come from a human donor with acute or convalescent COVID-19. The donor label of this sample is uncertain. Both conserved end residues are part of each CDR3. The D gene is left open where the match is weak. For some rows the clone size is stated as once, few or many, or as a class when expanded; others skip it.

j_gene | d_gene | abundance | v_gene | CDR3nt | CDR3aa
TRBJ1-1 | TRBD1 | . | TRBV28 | TGTGCCAGCAGTTTACGGGACAGGGGGGGCTACACTGAAGCTTTCTTT | CASSLRDRGGYTEAFF
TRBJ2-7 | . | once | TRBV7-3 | TGTGCCAGCAGCCTTCTCGGGGGTGTCGGGCCTTACGAGCAGTACTTC | CASSLLGGVGPYEQYF
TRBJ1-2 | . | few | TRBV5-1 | TGCGCCAGCAGCGTCGGGGGGCGAGCTAACTATGGCTACACCTTC | CASSVGGRANYGYTF
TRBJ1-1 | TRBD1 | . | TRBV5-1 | TGCGCCAGCACCTCCGGGACAGCCCCAGGGACTGAAGCTTTCTTT | CASTSGTAPGTEAFF
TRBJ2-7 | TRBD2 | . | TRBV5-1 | TGCGCCAGCAGCTTGGGAGCGGGGAAACCCTACGAGCAGTACTTC | CASSLGAGKPYEQYF
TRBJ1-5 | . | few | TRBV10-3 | TGTGCCATCAGTGAGTCGGACTACCTTAATCAGCCCCAGCATTTT | CAISESDYLNQPQHF
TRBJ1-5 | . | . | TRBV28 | TGTGCCAGCAGTTCTCTTTCCGATCAGCCCCAGCATTTT | CASSSLSDQPQHF
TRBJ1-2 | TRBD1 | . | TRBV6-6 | TGTGCCAGCAGTCTAACGACAGGGGGCTCTGGCTACACCTTC | CASSLTTGGSGYTF
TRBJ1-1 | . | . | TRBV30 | TGTGCCTGGAGTGTAAATGGAGGGCGGAAACCTTTCTTT | CAWSVNGGRKPFF
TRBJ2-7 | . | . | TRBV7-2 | TGTGCCAGCAGCTTAGCTAGCAGGGACTACGAGCAGTACTTC | CASSLASRDYEQYF
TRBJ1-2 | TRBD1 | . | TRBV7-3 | TGTGCCAGCAGCGGTACTGCACAGGGGAACTATGGCTACACCTTC | CASSGTAQGNYGYTF
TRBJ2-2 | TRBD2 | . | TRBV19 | TGTGCCAGTAGTAACGTAGCGGGAGGTGCCGGGGAGCTGTTTTTT | CASSNVAGGAGELFF
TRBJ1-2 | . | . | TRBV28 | TGTGCCAGCAGTTTCGTTATTCGGCGGAACTATGGCTACACCTTC | CASSFVIRRNYGYTF
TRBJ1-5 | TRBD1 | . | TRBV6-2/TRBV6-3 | TGTGCCAGCAGTTACTTTTTGACAGGGGCTCAGCCCCAGCATTTT | CASSYFLTGAQPQHF
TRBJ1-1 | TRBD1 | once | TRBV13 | TGTGCCAGCAGCTCCCGGACAGGGCTGAACACTGAAGCTTTCTTT | CASSSRTGLNTEAFF
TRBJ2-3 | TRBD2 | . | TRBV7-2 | TGTGCCAGCAGCTTAGCGCCGACTAGCGGGATAGGTACGCAGTATTTT | CASSLAPTSGIGTQYF
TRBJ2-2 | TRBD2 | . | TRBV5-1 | TGCGCCAGCAGCCCTCGACTAGCGGGGCTGAACACCGGGGAGCTGTTTTTT | CASSPRLAGLNTGELFF
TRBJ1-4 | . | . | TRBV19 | TGTGCCAGTAGTACCTGGACAGCTAATGAAAAACTGTTTTTT | CASSTWTANEKLFF
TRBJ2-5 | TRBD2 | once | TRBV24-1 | TGTGCCACCAGTGGGGAGGCGGGAGTAGGGGAGACCCAGTACTTC | CATSGEAGVGETQYF
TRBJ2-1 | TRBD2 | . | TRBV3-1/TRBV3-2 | TGTGCCAGCAGCCAAGACCCAGCGGGGGCCTACAATGAGCAGTTCTTC | CASSQDPAGAYNEQFF